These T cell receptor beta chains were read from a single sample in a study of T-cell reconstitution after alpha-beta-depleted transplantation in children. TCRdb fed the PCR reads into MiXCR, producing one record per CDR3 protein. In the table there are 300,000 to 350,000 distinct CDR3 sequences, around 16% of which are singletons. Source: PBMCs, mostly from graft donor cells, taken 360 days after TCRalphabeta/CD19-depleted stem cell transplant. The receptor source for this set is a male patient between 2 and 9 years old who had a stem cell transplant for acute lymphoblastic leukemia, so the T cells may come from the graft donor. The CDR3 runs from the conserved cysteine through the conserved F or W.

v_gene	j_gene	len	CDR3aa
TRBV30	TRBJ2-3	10	CACNTDTQYF
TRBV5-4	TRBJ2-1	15	CASSLGGTGGDEQFF
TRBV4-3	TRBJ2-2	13	CASSQDPRGELFF
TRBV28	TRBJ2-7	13	CASSFAGFDEQYF
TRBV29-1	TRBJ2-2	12	CSVGRSTGELFF
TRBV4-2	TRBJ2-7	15	CASSQGAGDPYEQYF
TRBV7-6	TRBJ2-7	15	CASSKGAGGFYEQYF
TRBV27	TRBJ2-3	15	CASSGPSSDTDTQYF
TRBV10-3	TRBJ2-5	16	CAISNPGLAGVETQYF
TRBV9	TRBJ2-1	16	CASSVALLAPYNEQFF
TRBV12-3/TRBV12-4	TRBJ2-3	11	CAVGGTDTQYF
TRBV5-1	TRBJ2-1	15	CASSLLAGAFNEQFF
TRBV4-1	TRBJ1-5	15	CASSQGPGSNQPQHF
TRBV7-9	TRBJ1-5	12	CASSLGTTQQHF
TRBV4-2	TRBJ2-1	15	CASSQGGTRYNEQFF
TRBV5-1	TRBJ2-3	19	CASSLVPTTTGQSTDTQYF
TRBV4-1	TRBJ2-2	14	CASLGTRSTGELFF
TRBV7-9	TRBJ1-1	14	CASSLGGWETEAFF
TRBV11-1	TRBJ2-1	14	CASSSMTSLAEQFF
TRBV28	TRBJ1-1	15	CASSWAGLQNTEAFF
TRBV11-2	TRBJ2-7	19	CASSLDGDASGTDSYEQYF
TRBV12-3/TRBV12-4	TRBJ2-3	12	CASRAPLVGQYF
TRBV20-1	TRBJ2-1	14	CSAPTVGSYNEQFF
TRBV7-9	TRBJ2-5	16	CASSFRDSGYQETQYF
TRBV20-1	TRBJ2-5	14	CSAPTSGPQETQYF
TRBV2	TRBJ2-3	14	CASRTGLAGDTQYF
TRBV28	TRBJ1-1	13	CASRTFADTEAFF
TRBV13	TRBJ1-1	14	CASSLAGVGTEAFF
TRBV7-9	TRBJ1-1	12	CASSFEGGRAFF
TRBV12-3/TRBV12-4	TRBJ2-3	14	CASSLPTSTDTQYF
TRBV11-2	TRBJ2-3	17	CASSSRTSGLNTDTQYF
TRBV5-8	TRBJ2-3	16	CASSLGPGRGGDTQYF
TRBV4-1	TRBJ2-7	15	CASSQVFALTYEQYF
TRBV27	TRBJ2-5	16	CASSHLPLPTKETQYF
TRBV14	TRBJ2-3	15	CASSTGAPSTDTQYF
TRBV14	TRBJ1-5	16	CASSQEGCKGDSPQHF